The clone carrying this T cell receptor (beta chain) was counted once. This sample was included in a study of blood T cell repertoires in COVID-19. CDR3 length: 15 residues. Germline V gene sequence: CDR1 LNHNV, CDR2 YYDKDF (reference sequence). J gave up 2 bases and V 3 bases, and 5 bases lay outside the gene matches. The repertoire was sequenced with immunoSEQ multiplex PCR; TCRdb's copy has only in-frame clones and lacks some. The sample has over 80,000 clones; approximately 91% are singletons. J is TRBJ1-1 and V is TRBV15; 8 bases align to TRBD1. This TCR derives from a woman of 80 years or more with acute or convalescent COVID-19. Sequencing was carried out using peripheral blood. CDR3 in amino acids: CATSSYTGGNTEAFF. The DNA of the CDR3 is TGTGCCACCAGCAGTTACACAGGGGGTAACACTGAAGCTTTCTTT.